A selection of T cell receptor beta chains follows, all from one sample in a study of blood T cell repertoires in COVID-19. Sequenced by immunoSEQ multiplex PCR; TCRdb stores in-frame clones only, minus some. The sample carries 150,000 or so clones, 80% to 90% recorded once. Sequenced input: peripheral blood. These receptors originate from a man aged 18 to 30 with COVID-19, enrolled during active disease. Both conserved end residues are trimmed from each CDR3.

V gene: TRBV6-5; CDR3 protein: ASSIYRVHNEQF
V gene: TRBV4-2; CDR3 protein: ASSQEKLAWGVEQF
V gene: TRBV15; CDR3 protein: ATSKGKASNQPQH
V gene: TRBV6-2/TRBV6-3; CDR3 protein: ASRPSGTTDTQY
V gene: TRBV27; CDR3 protein: ASRPGASNTEAF
V gene: TRBV4-2; CDR3 protein: ASSPRAGALDTQY
V gene: TRBV6-2/TRBV6-3; CDR3 protein: ASSYWEGQNEQF
V gene: TRBV18; CDR3 protein: ASSPPDRDGNQPQH
V gene: TRBV20-1; CDR3 protein: SASWWRRGANYGYT
V gene: TRBV27; CDR3 protein: ASTVQAGGVTEAF
V gene: TRBV6-5; CDR3 protein: ASSRQYNEKLL
V gene: TRBV12-5; CDR3 protein: ASGPGTGGTGELF
V gene: TRBV19; CDR3 protein: ASSIVPGAPGNTIY
V gene: TRBV6-5; CDR3 protein: ASSYFLGQGREQY
V gene: TRBV5-6; CDR3 protein: ASSSPGGTNEKLL
V gene: TRBV12-3/TRBV12-4; CDR3 protein: ASSLGESGEQY
V gene: TRBV6-5; CDR3 protein: ASSYSSVRGRDGYT
V gene: TRBV27; CDR3 protein: ASSLSGFYNEQF
V gene: TRBV12-3/TRBV12-4; CDR3 protein: ASSFRERTEAF
V gene: TRBV19; CDR3 protein: ASSIKTARGSIYEQY
V gene: TRBV28; CDR3 protein: ASSLLRELIDTQY
V gene: TRBV29-1; CDR3 protein: SVEMPGDEQF
V gene: TRBV19; CDR3 protein: ASSLSPRANTEAF
V gene: TRBV7-2; CDR3 protein: ASSRTGISYEQY
V gene: TRBV6-2/TRBV6-3; CDR3 protein: ASSSGLSGYFSYNEQF